This T cell receptor (beta chain) was documented in a study of vaccination effects on CD4 cells after COVID-19. Trimming took 4 bases from V and 0 from J; bases not matched to a gene: 7. The CDR3 covers 16 residues. Germline V gives CDR1 SGHDN, CDR2 FVKESK. The study, taken as a whole, reports: Convalescent patients were scarce, and early post-infection timepoints were absent.

A note on this clone: Its antigen remains unknown.

Antigen-specific CD4+ T cells were expanded (with viral peptide pools) by the ViraFEST assay ahead of sequencing. Investigators separated out CD4+ T cells once around 10 days of culture had passed. Cultures used a few million PBMC per well, approximately 9.7 IU/ml IL-2 and about 10 ug/ml peptides. At days 3 and 7, half of the medium was exchanged for IL-2 medium. Method: immunoSEQ multiplex PCR; TCRdb's copy keeps in-frame clones and lacks some. The sample includes fewer than 40,000 clones, roughly 63% seen only once; the top ten take 25% to 30%. This clonotype was obtained from a human donor who received a COVID-19 vaccine. The chain links TRBV14 to TRBJ2-7; 9 bases map to TRBD2. The sequencing here drew on CD4+ T cells from PBMCs cultured with HCoV-229E spike peptides, taken before COVID-19 vaccination. The CDR3 protein is CASSPHLAGVSYEQYF. CDR3 coding DNA: TGTGCCAGCAGCCCCCACTTAGCGGGAGTCTCCTACGAGCAGTACTTC. The full variable domain, in which reference TRBV14 and TRBJ2-7 provide the parts outside the CDR3, is EAGVTQFPSHSVIEKGQTVTLRCDPISGHDNLYWYRRVMGKEIKFLLHFVKESKQDESGMPNNRFLAERTGGTYSTLKVQPAELEDSGVYFCASSPHLAGVSYEQYFGPGTRLTVT.